This TCR beta chain was identified in a study of Tregs in tolerant kidney transplant recipients. Recipients received nonmyeloablative bone marrow transplants from related graft donors, with transient mixed chimerism. Produced via immunoSEQ multiplex PCR; TCRdb's table is partial and in-frame only. The sample table sets out 2,600 or so clones. Germline V gene lookup returns CDR1 SGDLS and CDR2 YYNGEE. This CDR3 spans 14 amino acids. The V and J ends lost 1 base and 3 bases respectively, with 7 bases between them. A remark on this clone: Coverage ceases 3 residues before the CDR3 finishes, and the germline J gene fills in the end.

Sequencing was performed on CD8+ T cells from blood (PBMCs), taken 6 months after the transplant. The receptor comes from a human patient who received a combined kidney and bone marrow transplant. Part of the T cell pool may stem from the graft donor. The V and J genes are TRBV9 and TRBJ1-4; possible D gene TRBD1, 5 bases. The CDR3 sequence: CASSVSGSNEKLFF. The part of the CDR3 DNA that was read is TGTGCCAGCAGCGTATCAGGGTCTAATGAAAAA.